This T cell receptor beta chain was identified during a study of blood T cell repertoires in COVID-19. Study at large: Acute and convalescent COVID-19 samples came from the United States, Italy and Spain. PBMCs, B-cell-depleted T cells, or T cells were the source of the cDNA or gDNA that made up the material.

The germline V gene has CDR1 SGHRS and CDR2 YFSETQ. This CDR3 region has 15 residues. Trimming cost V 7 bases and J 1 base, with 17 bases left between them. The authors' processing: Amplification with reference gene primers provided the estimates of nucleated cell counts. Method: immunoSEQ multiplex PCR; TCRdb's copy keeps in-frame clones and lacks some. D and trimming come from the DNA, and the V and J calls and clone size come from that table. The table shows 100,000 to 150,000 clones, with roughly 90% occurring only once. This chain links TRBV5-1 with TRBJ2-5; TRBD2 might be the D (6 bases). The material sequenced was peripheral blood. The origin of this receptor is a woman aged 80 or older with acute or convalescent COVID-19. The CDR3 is CASGISGVSQETQYF. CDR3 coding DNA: TGCGCCAGCGGGATTAGCGGTGTATCCCAAGAGACCCAGTACTTC.